One and the same sample provided the 5 T cell receptor beta chains below, sequenced in a study of neurological immune-mediated disorders. TCRdb re-called the 5' RACE reads with MiXCR, one entry per CDR3 protein. The sample yields approximately 77,000 distinct CDR3 sequences, about 9.5% seen once. The sample taken for sequencing was PBMCs. The receptors here all came from a middle-aged man in good health.

This clonotype was seen repeatedly, ten times or more. The chain employs TRBV7-2 and TRBJ2-2; TRBD2 agrees at 9 bases. J gave up 1 base and V 0 bases, and 0 bases lay outside the gene matches. This CDR3 has 16 residues. Germline V gene data show CDR1 as SGHTA and CDR2 as FQGNSA. The CDR3 sequence: CASSLATSGNTGELFF. The CDR3 nucleotides read TGTGCCAGCAGCTTAGCGACTAGCGGGAACACCGGGGAGCTGTTTTTT.

This clonotype appeared many times. The chain couples TRBV28 to TRBJ2-7; 9 nucleotides line up with TRBD1. This CDR3 has 15 residues. The germline V gene has CDR1 MDHEN and CDR2 SYDVKM. Germline trimming cut 6 bases from V and 3 bases from J; bases unmatched to any gene: 9. The CDR3 nucleotides read TGTGCCAGCAGCATACACGGGACAGGGATCTACGAGCAGTACTTC. Translating gives CASSIHGTGIYEQYF. Full variable domain (outside the CDR3, taken from reference TRBV28 and TRBJ2-7): DVKVTQSSRYLVKRTGEKVFLECVQDMDHENMFWYRQDPGLGLRLIYFSYDVKMKEKGDIPEGYSVSREKKERFSLILESASTNQTSMYLCASSIHGTGIYEQYFGPGTRLTVT.

This clonotype was found many times. The chain combines TRBV7-9 with TRBJ1-1; D not resolved. V shed 5 bases and J shed 8 bases, with 12 bases lying between them. This CDR3 region has 12 residues. The germline gives CDR1 SEHNR, CDR2 FQNEAQ (reference sequence). The CDR3 DNA sequence: TGTGCCAGCAGCCATTCCCGGTCAGAAGCTTTCTTT. As protein: CASSHSRSEAFF.

This clonotype was seen many times. The chain couples TRBV7-6 to TRBJ2-7; 10 bases line up with TRBD1. The CDR3 runs to 14 residues. In germline, CDR1 is SGHVS, CDR2 FNYEAQ. V trimming: 6 bases; J trimming: 6 bases; junction bases outside the gene matches: 8. The CDR3 is CASRPGQGSAEQYF. The DNA of the CDR3 is TGTGCCAGCAGACCGGGACAGGGGTCAGCCGAGCAGTACTTC.

The table lists this clonotype with many counts. The chain combines TRBV2 with TRBJ2-7, with 10 nucleotides matching TRBD2. This CDR3 is built from 15 residues. In germline, CDR1 is SNHLY, CDR2 FYNNEI. The J segment lost 10 bases and the V segment lost 0 bases, leaving 9 bases of the junction unmatched. The CDR3 here is CASSEALRGTSEQYF. In DNA form, the CDR3 reads TGTGCCAGCAGTGAAGCGCTTCGGGGGACTAGCGAACAGTACTTC.